This T cell receptor beta chain was retrieved from a study of T cell changes during pregnancy in multiple sclerosis. Repertoires were generated with immunoSEQ multiplex PCR, while TCRdb's copy carries only in-frame clones and drops some. This sample has fewer than 55,000 clones, with roughly 88% found just once. Germline V gene sequence: CDR1 LGHNA, CDR2 YNFKEQ. The V gene end was trimmed by 0 bases and the J gene end by 1 base; junction bases not matched to a gene: 3. The CDR3 covers 15 residues. The genes are TRBV4-2 and TRBJ2-7; 7 positions match TRBD1. The origin of this receptor is a female donor in good health, enrolled as a control in a pregnancy study. The sample in question was peripheral blood, obtained in the second trimester of pregnancy. The CDR3: CASSQEHRGSYEQYF. The CDR3 nucleotides read TGTGCCAGCAGCCAAGAGCACAGGGGATCCTACGAGCAGTACTTC.